This T cell receptor beta chain was sequenced during a study of CDR3 diversity in severe acne. One entry per CDR3 protein results from TCRdb running MiXCR on the PCR reads. The table shows about 97,000 distinct CDR3 sequences, with more than 45% occurring only once. This CDR3 contains 14 residues. V was shortened by 4 bases and J by 2 bases, with 10 bases between the two germline ends. Germline loops: CDR1 SGDLS, CDR2 YYNGEE. The sequence came from a male donor with acne. The chain uses TRBV9 and TRBJ1-5; the D is unclear. Sequenced material: blood. CDR3 in DNA: TGTGCCAGCAGCCCTTATGGGGGCAATCAGCCCCAGCATTTT. This sequence encodes CASSPYGGNQPQHF.